This T cell receptor beta chain was recovered during a study of radiotherapy plus CTLA-4 blockade in lung cancer (dated by TCRdb to the late 2010s). Background for the entire study: Objective responses occurred in around 20% of enrolled patients, and around 30% achieved disease control.

Libraries were built with the immunoSEQ multiplex PCR assay. As stored in TCRdb, this immuneACCESS dataset retains in-frame rearrangements with V and J assigned. A fraction of the clones does not appear; measured against another copy, unresolved V genes explain less than half of the discrepancy, and the remainder lacks a known reason. The sample data list around 70,000 clones, and more than 75% of these were observed just once. Over 35% of the sample is in the top ten clones. The study tested focal radiation therapy combined with CTLA-4 blockade (ipilimumab) in patients with chemo-refractory metastatic non-small-cell lung cancer. Broad study findings and their caveats: The strongest predictors of response were reported to be early dynamic shifts in blood T cell clones along with a rise in serum interferon-beta following radiation. After treatment with radiotherapy and ipilimumab, TCR clones that originated in tumors expanded in peripheral blood.

As concerns this clone: Its target antigen remains unknown. Base quality data are lacking; no much larger clone is found one base away.

The CDR3 runs 15 amino acids, cysteine and phenylalanine included. Only the CDR3 portion is preserved as DNA: 45 bases, with reading frame beginning at the first base. V was cut back by 3 bases and J by 3 bases, leaving a gap of 14 bases between them. CDR1 and CDR2, per the germline V gene (reference sequence), are LNHDA and SQIVND. The V and J genes are TRBV19 and TRBJ1-2, with the D gene call left open. The receptor was derived from a human donor with non-small cell lung cancer that progressed on radiotherapy plus ipilimumab. The specimen was peripheral blood, collected from a patient treated with radiotherapy plus ipilimumab. At the DNA level, the sequence is TGTGCCAGTAGTATTTCGGCAGGTGGAGACTATGGCTACACCTTC. Translation gives CASSISAGGDYGYTF.